The TCR beta chain described here comes from a study of human T cells and chemical hapten exposure. As to time point: patch test 3, about 24 weeks after DPC sensitization. Treatment specified: therapeutic diphenylcyclopropenone sensitization with weekly scalp DPC. In the source study's methods: Sample TCR counts, which ranged from 23,224 to 690,600, had a median of approximately 100,000. TCRdb re-derived calls from the RACE reads in MiXCR, one entry per CDR3 protein. For this entry, the V and J calls and clone size follow TCRdb and not the study's own pipeline. The table records approximately 86,000 distinct CDR3 sequences, 11% of them present only once. This clonotype was counted between two and nine times. Trimming stripped 6 bases from V and 7 bases from J, with 13 bases between. CDR1 and CDR2 from the germline V gene are MNHNS and SASEGT. CDR3 length equals 14 residues.

The J gene is TRBJ1-6, the V gene TRBV6-1; tentatively, D is TRBD1 (5 bases). The material was whole blood, obtained in connection with sensitization to the hapten diphenylcyclopropenone (DPC). The clonotype comes from a woman in her thirties with alopecia areata. Some clones in this sample may be carry-over from other donors' samples. The CDR3: CASSSTGDNSPLHF. Written as DNA, the CDR3 is TGTGCCAGCAGCAGTACTGGGGACAATTCACCCCTCCACTTT.